The following is a T cell receptor beta chain sequence with its context. No antigen is known for it. The source of the sample is a study of monozygotic twins with inflammatory bowel disease. Points from the study as a whole: For repertoire similarity, concordant twins did not differ from discordant twins, possibly because power was limited. The authors could not tell different T cell subtypes apart. Especially where disease activity was present, IBD patients had fewer clonotypes in common with others than healthy twins did.

Every TCR library drew on 3,500 to 4,000 ng of total RNA. Following a re-call of the 5' RACE reads, TCRdb has one entry per CDR3 protein and lacks DNA. This repertoire includes about 450,000 distinct CDR3 sequences. Germline V CDR1 and CDR2: SEHNR, FQNEAQ (reference sequence). The CDR3 spans 14 residues. The rearrangement joins TRBV7-9 to TRBJ2-5; TCRdb lists TRBD1, though no DNA is available to test this call. This TCR came from a human donor with ulcerative colitis or Crohn's disease, or a healthy co-twin of an affected twin (not recorded which). Sequencing was carried out using blood. The CDR3 protein is CASSSRDRGETQYF.